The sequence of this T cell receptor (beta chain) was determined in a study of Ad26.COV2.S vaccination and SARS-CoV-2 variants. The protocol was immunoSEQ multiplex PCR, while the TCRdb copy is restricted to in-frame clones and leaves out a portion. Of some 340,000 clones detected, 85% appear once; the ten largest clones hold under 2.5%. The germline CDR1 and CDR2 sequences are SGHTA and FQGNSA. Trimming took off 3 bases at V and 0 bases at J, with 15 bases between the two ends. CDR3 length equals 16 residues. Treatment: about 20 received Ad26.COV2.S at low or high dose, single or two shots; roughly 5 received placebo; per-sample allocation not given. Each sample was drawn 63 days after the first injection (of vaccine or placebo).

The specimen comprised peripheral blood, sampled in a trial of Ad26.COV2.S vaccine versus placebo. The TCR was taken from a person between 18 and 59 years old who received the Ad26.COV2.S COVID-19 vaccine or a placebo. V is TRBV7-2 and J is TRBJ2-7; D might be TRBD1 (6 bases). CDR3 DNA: TGTGCCAGCAGCTTGGCAGGGGCCCCAGGCTCCTACGAGCAGTACTTC. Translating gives CASSLAGAPGSYEQYF.